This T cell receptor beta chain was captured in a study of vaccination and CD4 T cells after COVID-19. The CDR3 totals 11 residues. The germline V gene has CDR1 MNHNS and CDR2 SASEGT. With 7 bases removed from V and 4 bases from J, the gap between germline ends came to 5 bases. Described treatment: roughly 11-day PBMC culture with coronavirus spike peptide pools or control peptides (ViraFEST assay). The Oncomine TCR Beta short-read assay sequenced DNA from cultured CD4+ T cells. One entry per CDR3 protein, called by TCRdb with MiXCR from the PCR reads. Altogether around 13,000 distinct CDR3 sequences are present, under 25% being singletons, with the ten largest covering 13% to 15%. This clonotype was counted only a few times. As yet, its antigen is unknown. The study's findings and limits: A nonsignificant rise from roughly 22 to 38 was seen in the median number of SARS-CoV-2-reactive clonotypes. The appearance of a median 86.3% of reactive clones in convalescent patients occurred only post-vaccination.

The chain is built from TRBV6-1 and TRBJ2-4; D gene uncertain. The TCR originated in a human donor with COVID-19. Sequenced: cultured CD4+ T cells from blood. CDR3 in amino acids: CASMIKNIQYF. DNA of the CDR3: TGTGCCAGCATGATTAAAAACATTCAGTACTTC.